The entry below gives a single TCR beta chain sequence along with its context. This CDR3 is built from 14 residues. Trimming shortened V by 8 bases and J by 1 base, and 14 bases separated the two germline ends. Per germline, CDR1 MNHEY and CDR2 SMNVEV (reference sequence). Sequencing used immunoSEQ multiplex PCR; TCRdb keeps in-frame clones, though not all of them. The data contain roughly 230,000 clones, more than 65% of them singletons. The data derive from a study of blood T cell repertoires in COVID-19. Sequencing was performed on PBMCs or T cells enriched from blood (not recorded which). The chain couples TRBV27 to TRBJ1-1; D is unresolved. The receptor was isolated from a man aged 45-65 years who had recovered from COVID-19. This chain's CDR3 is CASHAAWPNTEAFF. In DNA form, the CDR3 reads TGTGCCAGCCACGCCGCTTGGCCGAACACTGAAGCTTTCTTT.